Each of the 23 T cell receptor beta chains below was sequenced from the same sample in a study of blood T cell repertoires in COVID-19. Sequenced by immunoSEQ multiplex PCR; TCRdb stores in-frame clones only, minus some. The sample yields some 170,000 clones, approximately 84% seen once. Sequenced input: PBMCs or T cells enriched from blood (not recorded which). The origin of the receptors is a human donor with acute COVID-19. The donor label of this sample is uncertain.

This sequence joins TRBV7-9 and TRBJ1-1; D ambiguous. The V and J ends lost 3 bases and 6 bases respectively, with 8 bases between them. CDR1 and CDR2 (germline): SEHNR, FQNEAQ (reference sequence). The length of the CDR3 is 12 residues. CDR3 region: CASSFQMAEAFF. The CDR3 nucleotides read TGTGCCAGCAGCTTCCAGATGGCTGAAGCTTTCTTT.

V gene TRBV7-2 combines with J gene TRBJ1-5; TRBD1 matches 8 bases. The length of the CDR3 is 12 residues. The germline CDR1 and CDR2 sequences are SGHTA and FQGNSA. The junction had 5 bases not matched to a gene; V was cut back by 1 base and J by 15 bases. CDR3 amino acids: CASSLGTGSAHF. The CDR3 coding sequence is TGTGCCAGCAGCTTAGGGACAGGGTCCGCGCATTTT.

This chain links TRBV5-5 with TRBJ1-5; 9 bases are a match to TRBD1. Losses at the gene ends were 2 bases for V and 5 bases for J; bases not matched to a gene: 8. The CDR3 loop spans 16 amino acids. The germline gives CDR1 SGHKS, CDR2 YYEKEE (reference sequence). CDR3 DNA sequence: TGTGCCAGCAGCTTTTCTCCGGGACAGGGCTATCAGCCCCAGCATTTT. It codes for CASSFSPGQGYQPQHF.

In its sample, this clone was seen once. The gene calls are TRBV7-3 and TRBJ2-7; 9 bases fit TRBD1. The CDR3 is 13 amino acids. Trimming removed 3 bases from V and 5 bases from J; junction bases left unmatched: 2. Per germline, CDR1 SGHTA and CDR2 FQGTGA. The CDR3 bases are TGTGCCAGCAGCTTGGGACAGGGAGACGAGCAGTACTTC. Its translation: CASSLGQGDEQYF.

This clone was seen once. The CDR3 bases are TGTGCCAGCAGCGTAAGGTTAGCCGCCTACAATGAGCAGTTCTTC. It translates to CASSVRLAAYNEQFF. The V and J genes are TRBV9 and TRBJ2-1; no firm D call. The CDR3 is 15 residues long. From germline, CDR1 is SGDLS and CDR2 YYNGEE. Trimming took off 1 base at V and 2 bases at J, with 10 bases between the two ends.

V and J are TRBV5-1 and TRBJ2-5; 7 nucleotides line up with TRBD2. V was clipped by 7 bases and J by 1 base; unmatched bases: 10. This CDR3 region has 15 residues. Germline CDR1 and CDR2: SGHRS and YFSETQ. The CDR3: CASENGRGIQETQYF. The CDR3 bases are TGCGCCAGCGAAAATGGGCGGGGGATCCAAGAGACCCAGTACTTC.

V gene TRBV12-3 or TRBV12-4 combines with J gene TRBJ2-3; 9 nucleotides match TRBD1. The V and J ends lost 7 bases and 5 bases, in that order; junction bases with no gene match: 4. This CDR3 contains 13 residues. The CDR3 DNA follows: TGTGCCAGCAAGACAGGGGGAGGAGATACGCAGTATTTT. As protein: CASKTGGGDTQYF.

This clone was recorded only once. The J gene is TRBJ2-7, the V gene TRBV7-2; 8 bases agree with TRBD2. The CDR3 covers 14 residues. The germline CDR1 and CDR2 sequences are SGHTA and FQGNSA. The V and J ends lost 5 bases and 7 bases, in that order; junction bases with no gene match: 10. CDR3 DNA sequence: TGTGCCAGCAGCCCTATGAGCGGGGGAGGGGAGCAGTACTTC. It codes for CASSPMSGGGEQYF.

CDR3 DNA sequence: TGTGCCATCAAATCAACAGGGAGCTCCTACGAGCAGTACTTC. Its protein is CAIKSTGSSYEQYF. This chain connects TRBV10-3 to TRBJ2-7, with D possibly matching TRBD1 (6 bases). In germline, CDR1 is ENHRY, CDR2 SYGVKD. Trimming cost V 7 bases and J 0 bases, with 13 bases left between them. This CDR3 comprises 14 residues.

The rearrangement joins TRBV27 to TRBJ1-2; 8 bases match TRBD1. Trimming removed 6 bases from V and 4 bases from J; junction bases left unmatched: 4. Germline V CDR1 and CDR2: MNHEY, SMNVEV (reference sequence). The CDR3 is made up of 13 amino acids. Here the CDR3 DNA reads TGTGCCAGCAGCCCGGACAGGGTCTATGGCTACACCTTC. Encoded protein: CASSPDRVYGYTF.

As to this clone: The same CDR3 is also encoded by other DNA sequences in this sample. The rearrangement uses TRBV19 and TRBJ1-5; 10 bases line up with TRBD1. The germline V gene has CDR1 LNHDA and CDR2 SQIVND (reference sequence). CDR3 length: 13 residues. The ends lost 8 bases at V and 5 bases at J; junction bases unmatched: 3. The CDR3 here is CASVGQGDQPQHF. In DNA form, the CDR3 reads TGTGCCAGTGTAGGACAGGGGGATCAGCCCCAGCATTTT.

This chain links TRBV19 with TRBJ2-6; tentative D call: TRBD2 (5 bases). The CDR3 has 12 residues. Germline assignment: CDR1 LNHDA and CDR2 SQIVND (reference sequence). The V gene lost 5 bases and the J gene lost 9 bases, with 8 bases spanning the gap. CDR3 nucleotides: TGTGCCAGTAGTGCGGGTGGCAACGTCCTGACTTTC. Residues: CASSAGGNVLTF.

The gene calls are TRBV7-8 and TRBJ1-5; D unclear. Per germline, CDR1 SGHVS and CDR2 FQNEAQ. V was trimmed by 4 bases and J by 4 bases, leaving 26 bases between them. The CDR3 covers 19 residues. Written as DNA, the CDR3 is TGTGCCAGCAGCTCGGGAGGGTACACGGTATTCCTCCTAAATCAGCCCCAGCATTTT. It yields the protein CASSSGGYTVFLLNQPQHF.

With respect to this clone: At one of its ends the junction is not consistent with the germline gene, which may arise from a read error. This rearrangement joins TRBV12-5 to TRBJ1-2; TRBD1 is a possible D gene (5 bases). The CDR3 covers 11 residues. CDR1 is LGHNT and CDR2 is FRNRAP in the germline V gene. CDR3 in DNA: TGCACCGGGCGGGGCCACTATGGCTACACCTTC. Its translation: CTGRGHYGYTF.

V is TRBV30 and J is TRBJ2-5; TRBD2 matches 8 bases. The CDR3 has 14 residues. Germline assignment: CDR1 GTSNPN and CDR2 SVGIG (reference sequence). Losses at the gene ends were 5 bases for V and 2 bases for J; bases not matched to a gene: 7. CDR3 nucleotides: TGTGCCTGGGGCCGGGGGGGCCCACAAGAGACCCAGTACTTC. Translated: CAWGRGGPQETQYF.

This sequence joins TRBV7-9 and TRBJ2-7; 7 bases match TRBD2. V lost 8 bases to trimming and J lost 2 bases; unmatched junction nucleotides: 9. The CDR3 is 14 residues long. In germline, CDR1 is SEHNR, CDR2 FQNEAQ (reference sequence). In DNA, the CDR3 is TGTGCCAGCGGCCGGGGCGGGGGAACCTACGAGCAGTACTTC. It yields the protein CASGRGGGTYEQYF.

The chain has TRBV12-3 or TRBV12-4 and TRBJ2-7, with D tentatively TRBD2 (6 bases). The CDR3 contains 13 residues. Trimming took 8 bases from V and 3 from J, leaving 14 bases between them. CDR3 sequence: CASGRSSGYEQYF. The CDR3 DNA follows: TGTGCCAGCGGACGGAGTAGCGGCTACGAGCAGTACTTC.

The rearrangement links TRBV5-6 to TRBJ1-5; D gene ambiguous. This CDR3 has 16 amino acids. With 0 bases removed from V and 4 bases from J, the gap between germline ends came to 14 bases. Germline CDR1 reads SGHDT; CDR2 reads YYEEEE. CDR3 in amino acids: CASSLEVAGVNQPQHF. Written as DNA, the CDR3 is TGTGCCAGCAGCTTGGAGGTGGCCGGGGTTAATCAGCCCCAGCATTTT. The entire variable domain, with the rest obtained from reference TRBV5-6 and TRBJ1-5, is as follows: DAGVTQSPTHLIKTRGQQVTLRCSPKSGHDTVSWYQQALGQGPQFIFQYYEEEERQRGNFPDRFSGHQFPNYSSELNVNALLLGDSALYLCASSLEVAGVNQPQHFGDGTRLSIL.

The V call is TRBV6-6, the J call TRBJ1-3; tentative D call: TRBD1 (6 bases). The V gene lost 5 bases and the J gene lost 1 base, with 12 bases spanning the gap. Germline CDR1 and CDR2: MNHNY and SVGAGI (reference sequence). The CDR3 runs to 15 residues. The CDR3 nucleotides are TGTGCCAGCAGTGATACAGGGTTGTCTGGAAACACCATATATTTT. Its translation is CASSDTGLSGNTIYF.

The chain recombines TRBV9 with TRBJ1-3; weak D call: TRBD1 (6 bases). In germline, CDR1 is SGDLS, CDR2 YYNGEE. The CDR3 is 17 residues long. The germline V and J ends were trimmed by 0 bases and 4 bases, with 17 bases remaining between them. The CDR3: CASSVAGGGFIGNTIYF. DNA for the CDR3: TGTGCCAGCAGCGTAGCTGGCGGGGGCTTTATCGGAAACACCATATATTTT.

This clone has just a few counts. This rearrangement joins TRBV9 to TRBJ1-2, with 9 bases fitting TRBD1. The junction had 4 bases not matched to a gene; V was cut back by 4 bases and J by 6 bases. The V gene's germline CDR1 is SGDLS and CDR2 YYNGEE. The CDR3 sequence is 13 residues long. CDR3 amino acids: CASSLRTGDGYTF. For the CDR3, the DNA is TGTGCCAGCAGCCTAAGGACAGGGGATGGCTACACCTTC.

The chain is built from TRBV10-3 and TRBJ1-1; D ambiguous. Germline V gene sequence: CDR1 ENHRY, CDR2 SYGVKD. CDR3 length equals 14 residues. The V and J ends lost 4 bases and 2 bases respectively, with 11 bases between them. The CDR3 protein is CAISGHEGNTEAFF. CDR3 nucleotide sequence: TGTGCCATCAGTGGGCACGAGGGCAACACTGAAGCTTTCTTT.

The CDR3 protein is CASSYGQGMGGELFF. The CDR3, as DNA: TGTGCCAGCAGCTACGGACAGGGAATGGGCGGGGAGCTGTTTTTT. This chain connects TRBV7-3 to TRBJ2-2, with 8 bases matching TRBD1. Trimming took 4 bases from V and 7 from J; bases not matched to a gene: 8. CDR1 is SGHTA and CDR2 is FQGTGA in the germline V gene. The CDR3 length is 15 residues. Filled out from reference TRBV7-3 and TRBJ2-2, the complete variable domain reads GAGVSQTPSNKVTEKGKYVELRCDPISGHTALYWYRQSLGQGPEFLIYFQGTGAADDSGLPNDRFFAVRPEGSVSTLKIQRTERGDSAVYLCASSYGQGMGGELFFGEGSRLTVL.